This TCR beta chain comes out of a study of beta chain features in type 1 diabetes. Study-level points and caveats: Among patients with Type 1 diabetes, TCRB CDR3s were moderately but significantly shorter in every one of the four CD4+ subsets.

In regard to this clone: The target antigen is unknown.

The isolated RNA, all of it, was reverse transcribed, so expressed TCRB transcripts were what got sequenced. The assay was immunoSEQ multiplex PCR, and TCRdb's table has in-frame clones only and misses some. The data hold nearly 700,000 clones, with around an eighth observed a single time. Averaging approximately 110 mL, one heparinised blood draw came from each individual donor. Trimming removed 6 bases from V and 6 bases from J; junction bases left unmatched: 4. CDR1 MNHEY and CDR2 SVGAGI come from the germline V gene. This CDR3 has 15 amino acids. The sequencing input was naive CD4+ T cells from blood. The TCR was taken from a man between 18 and 35 years old with type 1 diabetes. The rearrangement joins TRBV6-5 to TRBJ2-1; 14 nucleotides match TRBD2. CDR3 DNA sequence: TGTGCCAGCAGCTTTGGGACTAGCGGGGGCAATGAGCAGTTCTTC. Its protein is CASSFGTSGGNEQFF.